This T cell receptor (beta chain) was identified in a study of T cell repertoires in cytomegalovirus infection. Whole-study context: CMV epitopes that were recently identified and HLA-C-restricted were used alongside well-studied HLA-B-restricted ones. Signatures in public TCR beta sequences pointed to both CMV infection and matching HLA type.

The CDR3 loop spans 14 amino acids. Trimming shortened V by 3 bases and J by 7 bases, and 16 bases separated the two germline ends. Germline lookup yields CDR1 SGHNT and CDR2 YYREEE (reference sequence). This clonotype was counted a few times. Its target is not known. A single record per CDR3 protein comes from TCRdb applying MiXCR to the reads. The sample has 400,000 to 600,000 distinct CDR3 sequences, about 42% seen once. Study findings and constraints: Frequencies of public TCR beta families were cumulated, and this identified carriers of CMV plus the relevant HLA.

The sample in question was cultured PBMCs, obtained from culture after CMV antigen stimulation. The chain carries TRBV5-4 and TRBJ2-5, with unresolved D. The source is a human donor in good health (CMV status not recorded). Some clones in this sample may be carry-over from other donors' samples. The CDR3 protein is CASSSWTQVGTQYF. CDR3 in DNA: TGTGCCAGCAGCTCGTGGACCCAAGTCGGGACCCAGTACTTC.